The clone carrying this T cell receptor (beta chain) has only a few counts. Antigen: not known. This sample is drawn from a study of cytomegalovirus exposure and HLA in healthy donors. Whole-study results and caveats: Association of a missense DCLRE1C variant with TCR beta V- and J-gene trimming was reported in a later analysis.

13 Jbeta primers and 60 Vbeta primers were used for the PCR. Using immunoSEQ multiplex PCR, the repertoire was profiled, and TCRdb retains in-frame clones only, with some absent. The sample includes approximately 100,000 clones, about 80% seen only once; the top ten take about 3.1%. CDR3 size: 13 residues. CDR1 and CDR2 (germline): SGHAT, FQNNGV. The V and J ends lost 0 bases and 16 bases, in that order; junction bases with no gene match: 8. Input material: PBMCs. V and J are TRBV11-2 and TRBJ2-1; TRBD2 matches at 8 bases. The sequence came from a woman aged 35 to 49 in good health and CMV-seronegative. CDR3 protein: CASSLESGGPHFF. CDR3 coding DNA: TGTGCCAGCAGCTTAGAATCGGGGGGGCCACATTTCTTC.